This T cell receptor beta chain was identified during a study of cytotoxic CD8 clonotypes in ibrutinib-treated CLL. Study-wide results and limits: Private clonotypes, not public ones, expanded at ibrutinib response.

The CDR3 length is 14 residues. The V segment lost 7 bases and the J segment 4 bases; nucleotides outside the gene matches: 5. Germline V CDR1 and CDR2: MDHEN, SYDVKM. As regards this clone: Its target is not known.

Using immunoSEQ multiplex PCR, the repertoire was profiled, and TCRdb retains in-frame clones only, with some absent. The sample has some 22,000 clones, under 85% seen once. This clonotype originated in a human donor with chronic lymphocytic leukemia. Sequences were derived from PBMCs, sampled before ibrutinib treatment. The chain links TRBV28 to TRBJ2-2, with 8 bases matching TRBD2. The CDR3 loop reads CASIVSGTTGELFF. DNA for the CDR3: TGTGCCAGCATCGTTAGCGGGACCACCGGGGAGCTGTTTTTT.